The T cell receptor beta chain described here comes from a study of blood T cell repertoires in COVID-19. Study summary: T cells, B-cell-depleted T cells, or PBMCs provided the cDNA or gDNA that served as material.

The age range of participants was about 18 to 90 years, with residence in fewer than 25 US areas. Cohort placement rested on clinical history that participants reported themselves. The V gene end was trimmed by 4 bases and the J gene end by 7 bases; junction bases not matched to a gene: 14. Per the germline V gene, CDR1 is SNHLY and CDR2 is FYNNEI. The CDR3 runs to 16 residues. Only in-frame clones appear in the TCRdb table, and some are missing; sequencing was by immunoSEQ multiplex PCR. This sample has some 410,000 clones, with approximately 90% found just once. V is TRBV2 and J is TRBJ1-1; 8 nucleotides line up with TRBD1. The source material was PBMCs or T cells enriched from blood (not recorded which). The receptor's source is a woman aged 25-40 years with acute COVID-19. CDR3 region: CASSVLVAGGIGEAFF. CDR3 in DNA: TGTGCCAGCAGTGTTCTTGTGGCAGGGGGCATCGGTGAAGCTTTCTTT.